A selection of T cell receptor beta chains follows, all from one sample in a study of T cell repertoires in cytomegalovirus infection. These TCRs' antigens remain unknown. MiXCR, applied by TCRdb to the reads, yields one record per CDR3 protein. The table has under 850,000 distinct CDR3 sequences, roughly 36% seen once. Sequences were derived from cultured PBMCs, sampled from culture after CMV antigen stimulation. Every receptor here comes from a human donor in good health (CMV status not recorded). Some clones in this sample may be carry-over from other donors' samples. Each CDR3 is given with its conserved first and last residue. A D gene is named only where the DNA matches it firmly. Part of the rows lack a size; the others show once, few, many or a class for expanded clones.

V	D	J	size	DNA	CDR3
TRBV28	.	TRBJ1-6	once	TGTGCCAGCAGTTTCCCCCGCTCCTATAATTCACCCCTCCACTTT	CASSFPRSYNSPLHF
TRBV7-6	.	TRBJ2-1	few	TGTGCCAGCAGCTTAATGGCAGGGGGGGCGATTCATGAGCAGTTCTTC	CASSLMAGGAIHEQFF
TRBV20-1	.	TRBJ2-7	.	TGCAGTGCTAGGGATGACAAGTACGAGCAGTACTTC	CSARDDKYEQYF
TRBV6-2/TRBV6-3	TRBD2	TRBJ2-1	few	TGTGCCAGCAGTTACTCGGGACTAGGAAACAATGAGCAGTTCTTC	CASSYSGLGNNEQFF
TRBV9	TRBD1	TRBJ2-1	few	TGTGCCAGCAGCGTAGCCGGACAGGGCATTGGTGAGCAGTTCTTC	CASSVAGQGIGEQFF
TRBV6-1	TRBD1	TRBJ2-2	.	TGTGCCAGCAGCCCACCGGGACAGGGGGCGACCGGGGAGCTGTTTTTT	CASSPPGQGATGELFF
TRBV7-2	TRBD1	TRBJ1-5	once	TGTGCCAGCAGCCTCCGGACAGGGCGACATCAGCCCCAGCATTTT	CASSLRTGRHQPQHF
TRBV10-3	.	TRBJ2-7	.	TGTGCCATCAGTGATCCCGAGCAGTACTTC	CAISDPEQYF
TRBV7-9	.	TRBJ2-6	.	TGTGCCGGCCTCCCGGGGCAGGGCTGGGCCAACGTCCTGACTTTC	CAGLPGQGWANVLTF
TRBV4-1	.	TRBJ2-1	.	TGCGCCAGCAGCCCCGGTGGGGCCGCGGGACCCAATGAGCAGTTCTTC	CASSPGGAAGPNEQFF
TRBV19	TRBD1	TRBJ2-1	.	TGTGCCAGTAGTCCCCGGGGACAGAACTATAATGAGCAGTTCTTC	CASSPRGQNYNEQFF
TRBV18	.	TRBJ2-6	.	TGTGCCAGCCTGACAGGAGAAGCCAACGTCCTGACTTTC	CASLTGEANVLTF
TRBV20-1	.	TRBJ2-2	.	TGCAGTGCTAGAGATCCCAGAGCGACGAACACCGGGGAGCTGTTTTTT	CSARDPRATNTGELFF
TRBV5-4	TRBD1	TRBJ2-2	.	TGTGCCAGCAGCTTGGGGGACAGGGGAAACACCGGGGAGCTGTTTTTT	CASSLGDRGNTGELFF
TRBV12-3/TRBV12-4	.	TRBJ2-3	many	TGTGCCAGCACCCTCGCTAGCACAGATACGCAGTATTTT	CASTLASTDTQYF
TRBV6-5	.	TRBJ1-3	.	TGTGCCAGCAGTTACGGCAGGGCCTCTGGAAACACCATATATTTT	CASSYGRASGNTIYF
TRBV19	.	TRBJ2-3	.	TGTGCCAGTTGCGGGGGCCACACAGATACGCAGTATTTT	CASCGGHTDTQYF
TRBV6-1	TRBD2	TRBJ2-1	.	TGTGCCAGCAGGGAACTTAGCGGGGGGGCCAGTGAGCAGTTCTTC	CASRELSGGASEQFF
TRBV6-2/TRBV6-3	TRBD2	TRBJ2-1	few	TGTGCCACCCCCCCCCCAAGGACGAGACTAGCGGGAGACAATGAGCAGTTCTTC	CATPPPRTRLAGDNEQFF
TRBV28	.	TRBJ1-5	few	TGTGCCAGCAGCCCCGCGGGAGGGAGGATCAATCAGCCCCAGCATTTT	CASSPAGGRINQPQHF
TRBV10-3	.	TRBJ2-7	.	TGTGCCATCAGTGACCGAGATCCCGGCGAGCAGTACTTC	CAISDRDPGEQYF
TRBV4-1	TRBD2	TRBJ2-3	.	TGCGCCAGCAGCCAAGCGAGCGGGGGGGCCTTTACAGATACGCAGTATTTT	CASSQASGGAFTDTQYF
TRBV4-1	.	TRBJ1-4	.	.	CASSQDFGAGGEKLFF
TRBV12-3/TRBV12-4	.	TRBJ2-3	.	TGTGCCAGCAGTTTAGCGGGGGAGCCCACAGATACGCAGTATTTT	CASSLAGEPTDTQYF
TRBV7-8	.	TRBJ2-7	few	TGTGCCAGCCAGAGGGCCAACTCCTACGAGCAGTACTTC	CASQRANSYEQYF
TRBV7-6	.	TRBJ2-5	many	TGTGCCAGCAGCTTAGCGCGGCTGACGAGAAGAGAGACCCAGTACTTC	CASSLARLTRRETQYF
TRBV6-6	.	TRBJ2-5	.	TGTGCCAGCAGTTCCAGTATAAGGGGGGCTGAGGAGACCCAGTACTTC	CASSSSIRGAEETQYF
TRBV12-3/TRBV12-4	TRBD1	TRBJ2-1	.	TGTGCCAGCAGCCCGGACAGGGTAGGGCAGTTCTTC	CASSPDRVGQFF
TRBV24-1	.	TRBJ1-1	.	TGTGCCACCAGTGATGCGGACCGGCCGGGGGCTTTCTTT	CATSDADRPGAFF
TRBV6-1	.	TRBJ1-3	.	TGTGCCAGCAGTAGCAGCACCTCTGGAAACACCATATATTTT	CASSSSTSGNTIYF
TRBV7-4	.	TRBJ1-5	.	TGTGCCAGCAGCAGGGCGGGAGAGCTCAATCAGCCCCAGCATTTT	CASSRAGELNQPQHF
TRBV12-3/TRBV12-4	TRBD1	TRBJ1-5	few	TGTGCCAGCAGAAACAGGGGCGACAATCAGCCCCAGCATTTT	CASRNRGDNQPQHF
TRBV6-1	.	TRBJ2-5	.	TGTGCCAGCAGTGAATTAGGAACCGGGAAGACCCAGTACTTC	CASSELGTGKTQYF
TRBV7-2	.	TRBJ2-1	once	TGTGCCAGCAGCTCCACTCTTGACGGGATTCAGTTCTTC	CASSSTLDGIQFF
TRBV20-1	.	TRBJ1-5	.	TGCAGTGCTACACGATTAGATCAGCCCCAGCATTTT	CSATRLDQPQHF
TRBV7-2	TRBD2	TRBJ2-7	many	TGTGCCAGCAGCTTAGTGTCTAGCGGAGAATACGAGCAGTACTTC	CASSLVSSGEYEQYF
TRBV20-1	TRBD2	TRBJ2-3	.	TGCAGTGCTAGAGATCGCCTCCAGCGGGAAGGTGTAGATACGCAGTATTTT	CSARDRLQREGVDTQYF
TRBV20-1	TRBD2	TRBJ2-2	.	TGCAGTGCTAAGCGGGGGGTTGCCGGGGAGCTGTTTTTT	CSAKRGVAGELFF
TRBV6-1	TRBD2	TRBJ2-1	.	TGTGCCAGCAGTGACCCGACTAGCGGGTTCGATGAGCAGTTCTTC	CASSDPTSGFDEQFF
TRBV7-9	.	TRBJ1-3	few	TGTGCCAGCAGCTTATTGTGGACGGGAAACACCATATATTTT	CASSLLWTGNTIYF
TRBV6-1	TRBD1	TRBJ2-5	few	TGTGCCGGAGGACAGGGGGTTGGAGAGACCCAGTACTTC	CAGGQGVGETQYF
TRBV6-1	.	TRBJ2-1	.	TGTGCCCCCCAACGGCGAAGGAAGATTTGTGAGCAGTTCTTC	CAPQRRRKICEQFF
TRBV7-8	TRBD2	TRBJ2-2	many	TGTGCCAGCAGCTTAGCGGGCGGGGGGGCCGGGGAGCTGTTTTTT	CASSLAGGGAGELFF
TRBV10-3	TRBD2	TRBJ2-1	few	TGTGCCATCAGCGGCGGGGGGTCCACCTCCAATGAGCAGTTCTTC	CAISGGGSTSNEQFF
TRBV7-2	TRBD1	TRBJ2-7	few	TGTGCCAGCAGACTCTTCGACAGGGCAGAGGGCGAGCAGTACTTC	CASRLFDRAEGEQYF
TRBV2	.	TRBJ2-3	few	TGTGCCAGCACCTATCGTGCTAGCACAGATACGCAGTATTTT	CASTYRASTDTQYF
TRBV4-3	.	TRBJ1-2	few	TGCGCCAGCAGCCAAGATGGGCAGAACTATGGCTACACCTTC	CASSQDGQNYGYTF
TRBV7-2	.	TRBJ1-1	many	TGTGCCAGCAGCGGACGGGCCACATGGGAGAACACTGAAGCTTTCTTT	CASSGRATWENTEAFF
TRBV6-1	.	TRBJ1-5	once	TGTGCCAGCAGTGTTTTATGGCAGAATCAGCCCCAGCATTTT	CASSVLWQNQPQHF
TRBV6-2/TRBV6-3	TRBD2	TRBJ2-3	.	TGTGCCAGCAGCCCGGGGGTCCTTAGCGGGAGGAACACAGATACGCAGTATTTT	CASSPGVLSGRNTDTQYF
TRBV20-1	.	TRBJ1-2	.	TGCAGTGCTAAGTTTGGCTACACCTTC	CSAKFGYTF
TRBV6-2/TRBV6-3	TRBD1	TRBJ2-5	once	TGTGCCAGCAGTGAAAGCCTGGACAGGGGGGAAGAGACCCAGTACTTC	CASSESLDRGEETQYF
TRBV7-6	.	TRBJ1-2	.	TGTGCCAGCAGCTTATCAGAATTCTATGGCTACACCTTC	CASSLSEFYGYTF